Sequencing of this T cell receptor beta chain was carried out in a study of blood T cell repertoires in COVID-19 (TCRdb year 2020). General notes on the study: Collaborator samples came from the United States, Italy and Spain and covered acute and convalescent phases of COVID-19. The prospective study material was composed of cDNA or gDNA derived from T cells, B-cell-depleted T cells, or PBMCs. Subjects who had been exposed to COVID-19, were actively infected with it, or had recovered from it provided the deeply sampled blood TCRbeta repertoires that made up the dataset. The repertoires were released in a freely available public database intended as a resource for research on the immune response to SARS-CoV-2. The samples were drawn from the first 160 participants of the ongoing ImmuneRACE study and from 950 to 1,500 subjects provided by 6 global collaborators. Nearly every sample came with metadata listing a de-identified subject ID, COVID-19 status, age in years and sex. HLA class I and class II types, where available, came from metadata supplied by the sample provider rather than from assay-based typing. What the work shows at the level of the full study, not this receptor alone: The quantity of clinical and demographic metadata differed by source and by participant and was supplied without curation.

The immunoSEQ Assay, a bias-controlled multiplex PCR, was used to amplify TCRbeta CDR3 regions from genomic DNA. Under the source paper's analysis protocol: Nucleated cell counts per sample were estimated from amplification of reference gene primers within the assay. To quantify the absolute abundance of each unique TCRbeta CDR3 rearrangement, sequence reads were collapsed and filtered. Productive Simpson clonality was computed per sample as the square root of Simpson's diversity index over productive rearrangements. In TCRdb, the immuneACCESS table is reduced to in-frame sequences with V and J assigned. These tables do not hold every clone; where another copy was compared, an unresolved V gene accounts for under half, and the others remain unexplained. The V and J calls and clone size come from that table; D and trimming were worked out from the DNA. This sample has about 220,000 clones in its table, and 82% of those were observed once. Of the sample, 5.2% is held by the ten largest clones.

At one collaborating source in Seattle, patients were enrolled during active infection and were followed longitudinally through the course of disease. Collaborating institutions collected whole blood in K2EDTA tubes following their own protocols. For TCRbeta analysis, collaborators shipped samples in one of three forms: frozen whole blood, isolated PBMCs, or DNA extracted from either of those sample types. This clone was found a few times. The antigen it recognizes is unknown. Base qualities are not recorded, but no much larger clone differs from it by a single base. Trimming takes 2 bases from V and 0 bases from J, and the germline ends sit 10 bases apart. Spanning cysteine to phenylalanine, the CDR3 consists of 15 amino acids. Only the CDR3 DNA is retained, 45 bases long and in frame from the first base. CDR1 and CDR2 (SGHTA, FQGTGA) derive from the germline V gene.

The sample consisted of peripheral blood. The rearranged chain carries TRBV7-3 and TRBJ1-1; TRBD1 could be the D gene, as 5 bases match. The receptor comes from a woman between 65 and 79 years old with COVID-19, enrolled during active disease. The CDR3 region has the sequence CASSLLGVMNTEAFF. The DNA is as follows: TGTGCCAGCAGCTTATTAGGGGTCATGAACACTGAAGCTTTCTTT. Reference TRBV7-3 and TRBJ1-1 proteins supply the regions before and after the CDR3; the full variable domain is: GAGVSQTPSNKVTEKGKYVELRCDPISGHTALYWYRQSLGQGPEFLIYFQGTGAADDSGLPNDRFFAVRPEGSVSTLKIQRTERGDSAVYLCASSLLGVMNTEAFFGQGTRLTVV.